This T cell receptor beta chain was identified during a study of T-cell reconstitution after alpha-beta-depleted transplantation in children. Germline CDR1 SGHRS, CDR2 YFSETQ. Trimming shortened V by 1 base and J by 9 bases, and 8 bases separated the two germline ends. The CDR3 loop spans 12 amino acids. For TCRbeta, the library was prepared with unique molecular identifiers. TCRdb ran MiXCR on the PCR reads and lists one entry per CDR3 protein. The data contain 700,000 to 950,000 distinct CDR3 sequences, around 17% of them singletons. This clonotype came up a few times. The sequences come from PBMCs, mostly from graft donor cells, collected 360 days after TCRalphabeta/CD19-depleted stem cell transplant. The sequence was collected from a male patient younger than 18 who had a stem cell transplant for acute lymphoblastic leukemia, so the T cells may come from the graft donor. The chain is built from TRBV5-1 and TRBJ2-1; D gene unclear. DNA for the CDR3: TGCGCCAGCAGCTTGACGGGTGTTGAGCAGTTCTTC. Translating gives CASSLTGVEQFF.